This T cell receptor (beta chain) was captured by sequencing in a study of shared clonotypes between healthy human individuals. Each PCR replicate from the sorted subsets contained 150 to 250 ng DNA, which is 25,000 to 30,000 T cell genomes. Clones were read by immunoSEQ multiplex PCR, and TCRdb kept only the in-frame ones, dropping some. The table has over 400,000 clones, 95% to 97% seen once. To note about this clone: What it binds is unknown.

Study observations and caveats: Incompleteness in sorted-subset sequencing, despite large depth, was shown by rarefaction.

This CDR3 has 14 amino acids. Germline V gives CDR1 SGHRS, CDR2 YFSETQ. V was trimmed by 4 bases and J by 5 bases, leaving 15 bases between them. All donors were Caucasian adults living in Nashville, Tennessee. This receptor was obtained from a woman aged 25-40 years in good health. This rearrangement joins TRBV5-1 to TRBJ2-5, with a weak D call TRBD2 (6 bases). The sample was naive CD4+ T cells sorted from blood. The subset was: CD45RA+ positively selected. CDR3 nucleotide sequence: TGCGCCAGCAGCGCCTCCGGGGGTGCGGAGACCCAGTACTTC. This gives the protein CASSASGGAETQYF.